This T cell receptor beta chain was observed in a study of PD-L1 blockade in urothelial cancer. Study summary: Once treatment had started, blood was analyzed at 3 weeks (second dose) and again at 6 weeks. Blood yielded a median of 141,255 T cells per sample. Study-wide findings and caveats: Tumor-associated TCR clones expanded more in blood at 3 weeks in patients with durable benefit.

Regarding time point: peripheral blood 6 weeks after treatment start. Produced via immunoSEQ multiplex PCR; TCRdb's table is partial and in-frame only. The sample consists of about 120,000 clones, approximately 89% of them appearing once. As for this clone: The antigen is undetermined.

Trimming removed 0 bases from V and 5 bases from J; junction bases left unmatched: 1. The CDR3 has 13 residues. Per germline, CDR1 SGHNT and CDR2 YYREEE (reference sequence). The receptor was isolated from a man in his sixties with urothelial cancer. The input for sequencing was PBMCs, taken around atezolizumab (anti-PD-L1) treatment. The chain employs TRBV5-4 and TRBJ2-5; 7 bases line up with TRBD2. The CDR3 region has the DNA TGTGCCAGCAGCTTGGCCGGGAGGGAGACCCAGTACTTC. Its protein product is CASSLAGRETQYF.